These 2 T cell receptor beta chains came from one sample sequenced in a study of blood T cell repertoires in COVID-19. Clones were sequenced by immunoSEQ multiplex PCR, and TCRdb holds only the in-frame ones, with some missing. Here the sample spans about half a million clones, approximately 85% being singletons. Source material: peripheral blood. The receptors shown here come from a human donor in a cohort sampled during active COVID-19.

The chain employs TRBV6-4 and TRBJ2-2, with 11 bases fitting TRBD2. After removal of 8 bases from V and 5 bases from J, the junction contained 13 bases not matched to a gene. This CDR3 contains 17 residues. Germline CDR1 is MRHNA and CDR2 is SNTAGT. CDR3 protein: CASSTSGSNFRTGELFF. CDR3 in DNA: TGTGCCAGCTCAACTAGCGGGAGCAACTTTCGGACCGGGGAGCTGTTTTTT.

J is TRBJ1-2 and V is TRBV14, with no clear D. V shed 4 bases and J shed 2 bases, with 5 bases lying between them. From germline, CDR1 is SGHDN and CDR2 FVKESK. CDR3 length equals 12 residues. This CDR3 is CASSRENYGYTF. In DNA form, the CDR3 reads TGTGCCAGCAGCCGGGAGAACTATGGCTACACCTTC.